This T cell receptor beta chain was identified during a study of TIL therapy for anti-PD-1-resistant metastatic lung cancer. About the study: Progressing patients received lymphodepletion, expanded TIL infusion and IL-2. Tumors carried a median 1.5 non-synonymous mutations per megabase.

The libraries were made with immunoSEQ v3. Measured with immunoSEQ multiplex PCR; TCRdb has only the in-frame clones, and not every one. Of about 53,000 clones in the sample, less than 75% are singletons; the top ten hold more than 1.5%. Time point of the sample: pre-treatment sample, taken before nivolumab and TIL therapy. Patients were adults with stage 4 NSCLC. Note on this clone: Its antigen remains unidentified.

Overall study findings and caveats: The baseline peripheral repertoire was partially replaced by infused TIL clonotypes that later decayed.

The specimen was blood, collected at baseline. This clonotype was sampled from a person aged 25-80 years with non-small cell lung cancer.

The CDR3, as DNA: TGTGCCAGCAGCCCGACGGCTTTGGGAGGGTACAATGAGCAGTTCTTC. Protein: CASSPTALGGYNEQFF. The rearrangement joins TRBV7-8 to TRBJ2-1; 7 positions match TRBD2. The ends lost 5 bases at V and 4 bases at J; junction bases unmatched: 11. CDR3 size: 16 residues. The germline CDR1 and CDR2 sequences are SGHVS and FQNEAQ.